The 23 T cell receptor beta chains listed next were all sequenced from one sample in a study of T cell responses to AZD1222 COVID-19 vaccine. Some clones are missing from TCRdb's copy, which holds only in-frame ones; the method was immunoSEQ multiplex PCR. Seen here are tens of thousands of clones, roughly 90% observed once, and the top ten hold around 2%. The specimen comprised peripheral blood, sampled on day 0 of AZD1222 vaccination. The receptors come from an adult in good health.

The chain employs TRBV5-1 and TRBJ2-7; the D is unclear. Germline V gene sequence: CDR1 SGHRS, CDR2 YFSETQ. The CDR3 contains 12 residues. Trimming shortened V by 5 bases and J by 3 bases, and 9 bases separated the two germline ends. The CDR3 spells CASSPDFYEQYF. CDR3 sequence (DNA): TGCGCCAGCAGTCCTGACTTCTACGAGCAGTACTTC.

The rearrangement joins TRBV2 to TRBJ1-5; 9 positions match TRBD1. With 4 bases clipped from V and 1 base from J, the junction kept 5 bases outside the gene matches. The germline V gene has CDR1 SNHLY and CDR2 FYNNEI. The CDR3 length is 16 residues. DNA of the CDR3: TGTGCCAGCAGTGGGAGGACAGGGGACAGCAATCAGCCCCAGCATTTT. Its protein product is CASSGRTGDSNQPQHF.

The chain joins TRBV30 to TRBJ2-7, with D perhaps assigned TRBD1 or TRBD2 (5 bases each). Deletions cut 3 bases from V and 3 bases from J, with 15 bases between. The CDR3 extends over 14 amino acids. Germline CDR1 and CDR2: GTSNPN and SVGIG (reference sequence). The CDR3 loop reads CAWREPGRGYEQYF. The CDR3 DNA sequence: TGTGCCTGGAGGGAACCGGGACGGGGCTACGAGCAGTACTTC.

This chain connects TRBV13 to TRBJ1-1, with D perhaps matching TRBD1 (6 bases). Germline lookup yields CDR1 PRHDT and CDR2 FYEKMQ (reference sequence). The CDR3 is made up of 13 amino acids. V lost 5 bases and J lost 3, with 10 bases in between. CDR3 coding DNA: TGTGCCAGCAGCCCCCAGGGGTACACTGAAGCTTTCTTT. Its protein product is CASSPQGYTEAFF.

The rearrangement uses TRBV11-1 and TRBJ2-5; D unresolved. CDR1 is SGHAT and CDR2 is FQDESV in the germline V gene (reference sequence). This CDR3 is built from 13 residues. Trimming took off 5 bases at V and 3 bases at J, with 10 bases between the two ends. The CDR3 DNA follows: TGTGCCAGCAGCCAACACAGAGAAGAGACCCAGTACTTC. It yields the protein CASSQHREETQYF.

The V call is TRBV21-1, the J call TRBJ2-7; the tabulated D call, TRBD1, remains unverified against the DNA. TRBV21-1 is termed a pseudogene. This CDR3 is built from 15 residues. CDR3 in amino acids: CASSKGDRVNHEQYF. The DNA for the CDR3 is TGTGCCAGCAGCAAAGGGGACAGGGTGAACCACGAGCAGTACTTC.

V and J are TRBV10-3 and TRBJ1-2; 12 nucleotides match TRBD1. CDR1 is ENHRY, CDR2 SYGVKD, per germline. CDR3 length: 15 amino acids. The ends lost 2 bases at V and 7 bases at J; junction bases unmatched: 5. CDR3 in amino acids: CAISEGTGGRGGYTF. The CDR3 DNA follows: TGTGCCATCAGTGAGGGGACAGGGGGCCGGGGTGGCTACACCTTC.

V gene TRBV2 combines with J gene TRBJ2-2; D is ambiguous. This CDR3 has 15 residues. V was clipped by 6 bases and J by 6 bases, with 17 bases between them. From germline, CDR1 is SNHLY and CDR2 FYNNEI. This CDR3 reads CASSPRAFQSGELFF. In nucleotides, the CDR3 is TGTGCCAGCAGCCCAAGGGCTTTCCAATCCGGGGAGCTGTTTTTT.

The rearrangement uses TRBV2 and TRBJ1-4, with 9 positions matching TRBD1. The V gene's germline CDR1 is SNHLY and CDR2 FYNNEI. The CDR3 length is 14 residues. V lost 4 bases, J lost 6 bases, and 3 bases stayed unmatched. The CDR3 bases are TGTGCCAGCAGTGTCGACAGGGGGTATGAAAAACTGTTTTTT. Amino acid sequence: CASSVDRGYEKLFF.

This chain joins TRBV19 and TRBJ2-7; D is unresolved. CDR3 length equals 14 residues. The V and J ends lost 6 bases and 2 bases respectively, with 14 bases between them. Germline CDR1 is LNHDA and CDR2 is SQIVND (reference sequence). DNA of the CDR3: TGTGCCAGTAGCTTCACCCCCGAAACCTACGAGCAGTACTTC. It specifies CASSFTPETYEQYF. Full variable domain (remainder filled in from reference TRBV19 and TRBJ2-7): DGGITQSPKYLFRKEGQNVTLSCEQNLNHDAMYWYRQDPGQGLRLIYYSQIVNDFQKGDIAEGYSVSREKKESFPLTVTSAQKNPTAFYLCASSFTPETYEQYFGPGTRLTVT.

V is TRBV7-6 and J is TRBJ2-2; D remains ambiguous. CDR3 length equals 14 residues. V lost 8 bases to trimming and J lost 1 base, with 11 bases between them. Germline V CDR1 and CDR2: SGHVS, FNYEAQ. The CDR3 DNA follows: TGTGCCAGCGAAATGGGGTGGAACACCGGGGAGCTGTTTTTT. Translation: CASEMGWNTGELFF.

The chain joins TRBV27 to TRBJ1-1, with 7 bases fitting TRBD1. Germline CDR1 and CDR2: MNHEY and SMNVEV (reference sequence). CDR3 length equals 14 residues. V was pared by 4 bases and J by 8 bases, with 10 bases of the junction left unmatched. CDR3 residues: CASSSGDSLLEAFF. As DNA, the CDR3 is TGTGCCAGCAGTTCGGGGGACAGCCTCCTGGAAGCTTTCTTT.

The chain carries TRBV5-1 and TRBJ1-1, with D perhaps matching TRBD1 (6 bases). The CDR3 contains 15 residues. Trimming stripped 1 base from V and 1 base from J, with 11 bases between. Per germline, CDR1 SGHRS and CDR2 YFSETQ. CDR3 in amino acids: CASSLSPGANTEAFF. The CDR3 DNA reads TGCGCCAGCAGCTTGTCTCCGGGGGCGAACACTGAAGCTTTCTTT.

This clone was seen just once. The chain carries TRBV10-2 and TRBJ1-1; D gene unclear. This CDR3 spans 16 amino acids. Germline V gene sequence: CDR1 WSHSY, CDR2 SAAADI. Trimming stripped 4 bases from V and 1 base from J, with 16 bases between. The CDR3 protein is CASSVLIPATNTEAFF. The CDR3 DNA sequence: TGCGCCAGCAGTGTTCTAATCCCGGCTACGAACACTGAAGCTTTCTTT.

The chain combines TRBV11-2 with TRBJ1-1; 9 nucleotides match TRBD1. V lost 2 bases and J lost 4; bases outside the gene matches: 11. Germline V lookup: CDR1 SGHAT, CDR2 FQNNGV. This CDR3 spans 17 amino acids. The CDR3: CASSLKGQGPRSTEAFF. DNA of the CDR3: TGTGCCAGCAGCTTAAAGGGACAGGGCCCCCGATCCACTGAAGCTTTCTTT.

The genes are TRBV6-5 and TRBJ2-7, with TRBD1 matching over 11 bases. Per germline, CDR1 MNHEY and CDR2 SVGAGI. This CDR3 has 15 residues. The V gene end was trimmed by 2 bases and the J gene end by 7 bases; junction bases not matched to a gene: 7. CDR3: CASSYGGQGEGEQYF. CDR3 nucleotide sequence: TGTGCCAGCAGTTACGGGGGACAGGGGGAGGGAGAGCAGTACTTC.

The chain has TRBV6-5 and TRBJ1-6; tentatively, D is TRBD1 (6 bases). Trimming left V 4 bases short and J 3 bases short, with 7 bases between. The V gene's germline CDR1 is MNHEY and CDR2 SVGAGI. This CDR3 comprises 14 residues. CDR3 protein: CASSSGHYNSPLHF. The CDR3 coding sequence is TGTGCCAGCAGTTCGGGACACTATAATTCACCCCTCCACTTT.

The chain carries TRBV7-8 and TRBJ1-1; D possibly corresponds to TRBD1 (5 bases). The CDR3 sequence is 13 residues long. Germline values: CDR1 SGHVS, CDR2 FQNEAQ. V lost 8 bases, J lost 4 bases, and 14 bases lay in between. The CDR3 loop reads CASRRGQGTEAFF. DNA of the CDR3: TGTGCCAGCCGGAGGGGCCAGGGCACTGAAGCTTTCTTT. Filled out from reference TRBV7-8 and TRBJ1-1, the complete variable domain reads GAGVSQSPRYKVAKRGQDVALRCDPISGHVSLFWYQQALGQGPEFLTYFQNEAQLDKSGLPSDRFFAERPEGSVSTLKIQRTQQEDSAVYLCASRRGQGTEAFFGQGTRLTVV.

The chain couples TRBV18 to TRBJ2-3; 11 bases line up with TRBD2. V lost 1 base and J lost 5; bases outside the gene matches: 5. CDR1 is KGHSH and CDR2 is LQKENI in the germline V gene. This CDR3 is built from 16 residues. The CDR3 bases are TGTGCCAGCTCACCACTTAGCGGGGGGGCCCAAGATACGCAGTATTTT. Translating it yields CASSPLSGGAQDTQYF.

The rearrangement joins TRBV6-5 to TRBJ1-1; no reliable D call. V lost 4 bases, J lost 2 bases, and 11 bases lay in between. Germline V gene sequence: CDR1 MNHEY, CDR2 SVGAGI. CDR3 size: 14 residues. The CDR3 DNA reads as TGTGCCAGCAGTTCCATGCGGGGTAACACTGAAGCTTTCTTT. It codes for CASSSMRGNTEAFF.

The V gene is TRBV6-5, the J gene TRBJ1-2, with TRBD1 as a possible D gene (5 bases). This CDR3 region has 14 residues. V lost 2 bases and J lost 0, with 7 bases in between. Germline V CDR1 and CDR2: MNHEY, SVGAGI. CDR3 amino acids: CASSYDSANYGYTF. Written as DNA, the CDR3 is TGTGCCAGCAGTTACGACAGTGCTAACTATGGCTACACCTTC.

The rearrangement uses TRBV5-5 and TRBJ1-1; D is undetermined. V lost 3 bases and J 0 bases, leaving 12 bases between the germline ends. Germline CDR1 and CDR2: SGHKS and YYEKEE (reference sequence). CDR3 length equals 15 residues. The CDR3 DNA follows: TGTGCCAGCAGCTACTTTAAGACGGTGAACACTGAAGCTTTCTTT. Amino acid sequence: CASSYFKTVNTEAFF.

This clone was seen a single time. The chain carries TRBV12-5 and TRBJ1-5, with D unclear. CDR1 and CDR2 (germline): LGHNT, FRNRAP. The V gene lost 2 bases and the J gene lost 4 bases, with 0 bases spanning the gap. The CDR3 is 11 amino acids. CDR3 in amino acids: CASGLNQPQHF. CDR3 bases: TGTGCTAGTGGTTTGAATCAGCCCCAGCATTTT.